This is a list of T cell receptor beta chains from one sample in a study of cytomegalovirus exposure and HLA in healthy donors. TCRdb's copy holds only in-frame clones and misses some; the assay was immunoSEQ multiplex PCR. The sample lists about 220,000 clones; approximately 88% were seen once. The source material was PBMCs. The receptors originated from a boy aged 2 to 10 in good health and CMV-seronegative. CDR3s include the opening cysteine and the closing phenylalanine or tryptophan. Each record gives: J gene, D gene, clone size, V gene, CDR3 protein, CDR3 DNA. The D gene is left open where the match is weak. Rows give clone size only sometimes, using once, few, many, or a class for an expanded clone.

>TRBJ2-5|-|-|TRBV2
CASRSYRQGGETQYF
TGTGCCAGCAGATCGTACCGGCAGGGAGGTGAGACCCAGTACTTC
>TRBJ2-7|-|-|TRBV7-2
CASRGTGVDSEQYF
TGTGCCAGCAGGGGGACGGGAGTGGACTCCGAGCAGTACTTC
>TRBJ1-2|-|-|TRBV4-1
CASSFRQVDYGYTF
TGCGCCAGCAGCTTCCGACAGGTCGACTATGGCTACACCTTC
>TRBJ1-5|-|-|TRBV11-2
CASSLVGGNQPQHF
TGTGCCAGCAGCTTAGTGGGCGGGAATCAGCCCCAGCATTTT
>TRBJ2-1|-|once|TRBV27
CASSLSQGSHEQFF
TGTGCCAGCAGTTTATCTCAGGGGAGCCATGAGCAGTTCTTC
>TRBJ2-1|TRBD2|-|TRBV4-1
CASSPRTSGGPGNEQFF
TGCGCCAGCAGCCCACGGACTAGCGGGGGGCCCGGGAATGAGCAGTTCTTC
>TRBJ1-2|TRBD1|-|TRBV10-2
CASSADRGASHYGYTF
TGCGCCAGCAGTGCGGACAGGGGGGCCTCGCACTATGGCTACACCTTC
>TRBJ2-7|-|few|TRBV6-1
CASKGLLAYEQYF
TGTGCCAGCAAGGGACTCCTCGCCTACGAGCAGTACTTC
>TRBJ2-2|-|-|TRBV6-1
CASPTGAGELFF
TGTGCCAGCCCGACGGGAGCCGGGGAGCTGTTTTTT
>TRBJ2-3|TRBD1|-|TRBV7-3
CASSPTGGGGDTQYF
TGTGCCAGCAGCCCGACAGGGGGGGGTGGAGATACGCAGTATTTT
>TRBJ2-3|TRBD2|-|TRBV9
CASSVALAGGQGDTQYF
TGTGCCAGCAGCGTAGCACTAGCGGGAGGGCAGGGAGATACGCAGTATTTT
>TRBJ1-6|TRBD1|once|TRBV2
CASSGQENSPLHF
TGTGCCAGCAGCGGACAGGAAAATTCACCCCTCCACTTT
>TRBJ2-7|-|-|TRBV25-1
CASSEAGSLFEQYF
TGTGCCAGCAGTGAGGCGGGAAGCCTGTTCGAGCAGTACTTC
>TRBJ2-6|-|-|TRBV4-1
CASSHPARAPWANVLTF
TGCGCCAGCAGCCATCCGGCCAGGGCCCCTTGGGCCAACGTCCTGACTTTC
>TRBJ2-3|-|-|TRBV12-5
CASGLVPRIERTDTQYF
TGTGCTAGTGGTTTGGTACCACGTATAGAACGCACAGATACGCAGTATTTT
>TRBJ2-1|TRBD2|once|TRBV5-6
CASRPTSGGAIEQFF
TGTGCCAGCAGGCCGACTAGCGGGGGGGCCATTGAGCAGTTCTTC
>TRBJ2-6|-|-|TRBV21-1
CASSRKRTDSSGANVLTF
TGTGCCAGCAGCAGGAAGCGCACGGATTCCTCTGGGGCCAACGTCCTGACTTTC
>TRBJ1-2|-|once|TRBV7-9
CASSFLAGANYGYTF
TGTGCCAGCAGCTTTCTGGCGGGAGCTAACTATGGCTACACCTTC
>TRBJ2-3|-|-|TRBV25-1
CASSEGAASTDTQYF
TGTGCCAGCAGTGAAGGAGCTGCTAGCACAGATACGCAGTATTTT
>TRBJ2-7|TRBD2|few|TRBV6-5
CASSYASGMPYEQYF
TGTGCCAGCAGTTACGCTAGCGGGATGCCCTACGAGCAGTACTTC
>TRBJ1-2|TRBD1|-|TRBV5-8
CASSPATGVEYGYTF
TGTGCCAGCAGCCCGGCGACAGGGGTAGAATATGGCTACACCTTC
>TRBJ1-1|TRBD1|-|TRBV15
CATSSRQGGEAFF
TGTGCCACCAGCAGCCGACAGGGGGGGGAAGCTTTCTTT
>TRBJ1-4|-|-|TRBV19
CASSNPPGKLFF
TGTGCCAGTAGTAACCCTCCAGGGAAACTGTTTTTT
>TRBJ2-3|-|-|TRBV6-1
CASSEGPGLGDTQYF
TGTGCCAGCAGTGAGGGCCCAGGGTTAGGGGATACGCAGTATTTT
>TRBJ2-5|TRBD1|-|TRBV6-5
CASSRQGIQETQYF
TGTGCCAGCAGTCGACAGGGTATCCAAGAGACCCAGTACTTC
>TRBJ2-7|TRBD1|-|TRBV9
CASSPRGGQGAHEQYF
TGTGCCAGCAGCCCCCGGGGGGGACAGGGGGCCCACGAGCAGTACTTC
>TRBJ2-7|-|-|TRBV9
CASSVVSGTAEQYF
TGTGCCAGCAGCGTCGTCTCCGGAACAGCCGAGCAGTACTTC
>TRBJ2-7|-|once|TRBV7-2
CASSLFERVSYEQYF
TGTGCCAGCAGCTTATTTGAGCGGGTCTCCTACGAGCAGTACTTC
>TRBJ1-2|-|-|TRBV14
CASSQDSTGDYGYTF
TGTGCCAGCAGCCAAGATTCCACGGGGGATTATGGCTACACCTTC
>TRBJ2-5|-|-|TRBV11-2
CASSTGLQETQYF
TGTGCCAGCAGCACGGGACTGCAAGAGACCCAGTACTTC
>TRBJ2-7|TRBD1|-|TRBV7-9
CASSHMGQGGYEQYF
TGTGCCAGCAGCCACATGGGACAGGGAGGCTACGAGCAGTACTTC
>TRBJ1-5|-|-|TRBV19
CASSMEGHGNQPQHF
TGTGCCAGTAGTATGGAGGGTCATGGCAATCAGCCCCAGCATTTT
>TRBJ2-5|TRBD2|-|TRBV10-1
CASSGGLKRGVQETQYF
TGCGCCAGCAGTGGGGGCCTCAAGCGGGGGGTACAAGAGACCCAGTACTTC
>TRBJ2-1|TRBD2|few|TRBV6-6
CASSYGGRDNEQFF
TGTGCCAGCAGTTACGGCGGGAGGGACAATGAGCAGTTCTTC